Shown below are 29 T cell receptor beta chains from a single sample sequenced in a study of T-cell memory formation after mild COVID-19. TCRdb re-called the 5' RACE reads with MiXCR, one entry per CDR3 protein. The sample holds roughly 600,000 distinct CDR3 sequences, about 20% seen once. The sequenced sample was PBMCs or a T cell subset sorted from them (not recorded which). The receptors here all came from an adult woman who had mild COVID-19 (a few samples of this study predate the infection). Cell type and time point are not known.

This clonotype was counted only a few times. The gene calls are TRBV6-2 or TRBV6-3 and TRBJ2-7; D unresolved. V was trimmed by 2 bases and J by 2 bases, leaving 13 bases between them. Germline lookup yields CDR1 MNHEY and CDR2 SVGEGT. The CDR3 has 15 amino acids. CDR3 bases: TGTGCCAGCAGTTACCCGGACCCAACCCCCTACGAGCAGTACTTC. Its protein is CASSYPDPTPYEQYF.

This rearrangement joins TRBV5-1 to TRBJ2-7; TRBD1 aligns across 9 bases. CDR1 is SGHRS and CDR2 is YFSETQ in the germline V gene. The CDR3 spans 15 residues. With V trimmed by 6 bases and J by 2 bases, 9 bases remained unmatched. The CDR3 region is CASKVGTGNTYEQYF. CDR3 sequence (DNA): TGCGCCAGCAAGGTAGGGACAGGGAATACCTACGAGCAGTACTTC.

A few counts support this clonotype. V and J are TRBV7-6 and TRBJ2-3, with D uncertain. V gave up 1 base and J gave up 2 bases, with 16 bases separating them. This CDR3 region has 17 residues. CDR1 is SGHVS, CDR2 FNYEAQ, per germline. In DNA form, the CDR3 reads TGTGCCAGCAGCTTAGATGAATCCAGGATTATCACAGATACGCAGTATTTT. Amino acid sequence: CASSLDESRIITDTQYF.

The sample holds a few counts of this clonotype. J is TRBJ2-5 and V is TRBV24-1; 12 bases are a match to TRBD2. V was pared by 7 bases and J by 2 bases, with 7 bases of the junction left unmatched. Germline values: CDR1 KGHDR, CDR2 SFDVKD. The CDR3 consists of 16 residues. The chain's CDR3 is CATSGTGTSGQETQYF. Here the CDR3 DNA reads TGTGCCACCAGCGGAACCGGGACTAGCGGGCAAGAGACCCAGTACTTC.

This rearrangement joins TRBV20-1 to TRBJ2-7; 10 positions agree with TRBD2. Germline V gene data show CDR1 as DFQATT and CDR2 as SNEGSKA (reference sequence). The CDR3 has 14 residues. With V trimmed by 3 bases and J by 3 bases, 5 bases remained unmatched. The CDR3 DNA follows: TGCAGTGCTAGGAGTCTAGCGGGGGACTACGAGCAGTACTTC. Amino acid sequence: CSARSLAGDYEQYF.

The chain couples TRBV20-1 to TRBJ2-7; the match to TRBD1 covers 7 bases. This CDR3 has 15 residues. Per the germline V gene, CDR1 is DFQATT and CDR2 is SNEGSKA (reference sequence). Trimming took 0 bases from V and 0 from J; bases not matched to a gene: 5. For the CDR3, the DNA is TGCAGTGCTAGAGACCGACAGGGCAACTCCTACGAGCAGTACTTC. It codes for CSARDRQGNSYEQYF.

In this sample, this clonotype turned up a few times. V is TRBV18 and J is TRBJ2-5, with D unresolved. V lost 2 bases and J 5 bases, leaving 3 bases between the germline ends. This CDR3 region has 11 residues. Germline V lookup: CDR1 KGHSH, CDR2 LQKENI. DNA of the CDR3: TGTGCCAGCTCACCAGATGAGACCCAGTACTTC. Translation: CASSPDETQYF.

CDR3 bases: TGCGCCAGCAGCTTGGCACTAGCGGGAAGTACGAACACCGGGGAGCTGTTTTTT. It encodes CASSLALAGSTNTGELFF. The chain employs TRBV5-1 and TRBJ2-2; 10 bases match TRBD2. The V and J ends lost 0 bases and 0 bases, in that order; junction bases with no gene match: 5. Per the germline V gene, CDR1 is SGHRS and CDR2 is YFSETQ. The CDR3 consists of 18 residues.

In its sample, this clonotype was seen a few times. The chain links TRBV29-1 to TRBJ1-1; D might be TRBD1 (5 bases). The CDR3 runs 14 residues. Germline V gives CDR1 SQVTM, CDR2 ANQGSEA. Trimming removed 4 bases at V and 0 bases at J, with 12 bases between. The CDR3 nucleotides are TGCAGCGTTGTGGGCACAGGTTTGAACACTGAAGCTTTCTTT. Its protein product is CSVVGTGLNTEAFF. Full variable domain (missing parts from reference TRBV29-1 and TRBJ1-1): SAVISQKPSRDICQRGTSLTIQCQVDSQVTMMFWYRQQPGQSLTLIATANQGSEATYESGFVIDKFPISRPNLTFSTLTVSNMSPEDSSIYLCSVVGTGLNTEAFFGQGTRLTVV.

This clonotype was seen a few times. The chain links TRBV14 to TRBJ1-3; weak D call: TRBD1 (6 bases). CDR1 is SGHDN and CDR2 is FVKESK in the germline V gene. V shed 2 bases and J shed 0 bases, with 17 bases lying between them. This CDR3 contains 18 residues. The CDR3 reads CASSQRKTGNLSGNTIYF. Here the CDR3 DNA reads TGTGCCAGCAGCCAACGAAAAACAGGGAACCTCTCTGGAAACACCATATATTTT. Looking up the rest from reference TRBV14 and TRBJ1-3 gives the full variable domain: EAGVTQFPSHSVIEKGQTVTLRCDPISGHDNLYWYRRVMGKEIKFLLHFVKESKQDESGMPNNRFLAERTGGTYSTLKVQPAELEDSGVYFCASSQRKTGNLSGNTIYFGEGSWLTVV.

The chain uses TRBV15 and TRBJ1-1; 8 nucleotides agree with TRBD1. Germline CDR1 and CDR2: LNHNV and YYDKDF (reference sequence). Trimming removed 1 base from V and 8 bases from J; junction bases left unmatched: 9. CDR3 length: 15 residues. This CDR3 is CATSRGSGGGLEAFF. The CDR3 nucleotides read TGTGCCACCAGCAGAGGTTCAGGGGGCGGTCTCGAAGCTTTCTTT.

This clonotype was counted ten times or more. V is TRBV12-3 or TRBV12-4 and J is TRBJ1-1; D is unresolved. The CDR3 covers 14 residues. V was shortened by 3 bases and J by 1 base, with 9 bases between the two germline ends. This CDR3 reads CASSFSGRNTEAFF. The CDR3 nucleotides read TGTGCCAGCAGTTTCTCAGGCCGGAACACTGAAGCTTTCTTT.

The rearrangement links TRBV20-1 to TRBJ2-5; either TRBD1 or TRBD2 may fit D (6 bases each). Trimming cost V 0 bases and J 0 bases, with 17 bases left between them. CDR3 size: 17 residues. Per the germline V gene, CDR1 is DFQATT and CDR2 is SNEGSKA (reference sequence). CDR3 sequence: CSARDMASRGHQETQYF. DNA of the CDR3: TGCAGTGCTAGAGATATGGCGTCCCGGGGGCACCAAGAGACCCAGTACTTC.

This chain joins TRBV25-1 and TRBJ2-5; possibly TRBD1 or TRBD2 for D (5 bases each). This CDR3 is built from 15 residues. V was shortened by 5 bases and J by 2 bases, with 15 bases between the two germline ends. CDR1 is MGHDK, CDR2 SYGVNS, per germline. The CDR3 DNA sequence: TGTGCCAGCAGTCGGGAATGGGACCAACAAGAGACCCAGTACTTC. Protein product: CASSREWDQQETQYF.

V usage is TRBV29-1 and J usage is TRBJ2-1; D gene uncertain. The germline gives CDR1 SQVTM, CDR2 ANQGSEA. The V end was cut by 4 bases, the J end by 2 bases, with 12 bases between. The CDR3 runs 14 residues. CDR3 bases: TGCAGCGTTGCTCATCGGGCAACCTACAATGAGCAGTTCTTC. Translated: CSVAHRATYNEQFF.

This chain links TRBV29-1 with TRBJ2-1; D tentatively fits TRBD1 or TRBD2 (5 bases each). The CDR3 length is 12 residues. CDR1 and CDR2 from the germline V gene are SQVTM and ANQGSEA. V lost 6 bases to trimming and J lost 12 bases, with 18 bases between them. The CDR3: CSVSSLERGQFF. The CDR3 DNA reads as TGCAGCGTCTCAAGTTTGGAGAGGGGGCAGTTCTTC.

This clonotype was recorded a few times. The rearrangement joins TRBV7-7 to TRBJ1-2; 7 positions agree with TRBD1. CDR1 is SSHAT and CDR2 is FNYEAQ in the germline V gene (reference sequence). After removal of 5 bases from V and 3 bases from J, the junction contained 9 bases not matched to a gene. CDR3 length: 15 residues. In nucleotides, the CDR3 is TGTGCCAGCAGCCTAGGACAGGTCGACCACTATGGCTACACCTTC. This sequence encodes CASSLGQVDHYGYTF.

This clonotype came up a few times. The chain recombines TRBV3-1 with TRBJ1-5; D not certain. Germline CDR1 LGHDT, CDR2 YNNKEL (reference sequence). The CDR3 is 13 residues long. V was clipped by 1 base and J by 7 bases, with 8 bases between them. The CDR3 nucleotides are TGTGCCAGCAGCCAAGGGGGTTACCAGCCCCAGCATTTT. Translating it yields CASSQGGYQPQHF.

This sequence joins TRBV30 and TRBJ1-5, with 8 bases matching TRBD1. There are 17 residues in the CDR3. The V gene end was trimmed by 4 bases and the J gene end by 6 bases; junction bases not matched to a gene: 17. Germline V gives CDR1 GTSNPN, CDR2 SVGIG (reference sequence). Written as DNA, the CDR3 is TGTGCCTGGAATGGAAGGACAGGGTATGTTTCTGGTCAGCCCCAGCATTTT. Protein product: CAWNGRTGYVSGQPQHF.

The chain joins TRBV6-2 or TRBV6-3 to TRBJ1-5; D is perhaps TRBD1 (5 bases). This CDR3 has 12 residues. In germline, CDR1 is MNHEY, CDR2 SVGEGT. The germline V and J ends were trimmed by 8 bases and 6 bases, with 11 bases remaining between them. The CDR3 DNA sequence: TGTGCCAGCTGCTTTGGGGGTCAGCCCCAGCATTTT. It codes for CASCFGGQPQHF.

The chain couples TRBV4-3 to TRBJ2-3, with D perhaps being TRBD1 or TRBD2 (5 bases each). CDR1 and CDR2 from the germline V gene are LGHNA and YSLEER. The ends were cut back, 2 bases at V and 2 bases at J, with 11 bases in the middle. CDR3 length: 15 residues. The CDR3 sequence is CASSQRGVVTDTQYF. CDR3 coding DNA: TGCGCCAGCAGCCAACGAGGGGTGGTCACAGATACGCAGTATTTT.

This clonotype was counted at least ten times. The rearrangement joins TRBV18 to TRBJ2-7; TRBD1 might be the D (6 bases). From germline, CDR1 is KGHSH and CDR2 LQKENI. The CDR3 spans 12 residues. V shed 4 bases and J shed 5 bases, with 9 bases lying between them. CDR3 bases: TGTGCCAGCTCACGCCACAGGGACGAGCAGTACTTC. This sequence encodes CASSRHRDEQYF.

This clonotype came up a few times. The chain is built from TRBV12-3 or TRBV12-4 and TRBJ2-7, with TRBD2 matching 7 bases. The V gene end was trimmed by 5 bases and the J gene end by 0 bases; junction bases not matched to a gene: 7. The CDR3 spans 15 residues. The DNA for the CDR3 is TGTGCCAGCAGTCCAGGGAGGGGAGGCTCCTACGAGCAGTACTTC. Translating gives CASSPGRGGSYEQYF.

This clonotype was seen more than once but under ten times. The chain has TRBV4-1 and TRBJ1-1, with 8 positions matching TRBD1. Per the germline V gene, CDR1 is MGHRA and CDR2 is YSYEKL. Trimming cost V 4 bases and J 0 bases; bases outside gene matches: 7. This CDR3 spans 16 amino acids. The DNA of the CDR3 is TGCGCCAGCAGCCCATCCGGGACAGGAGTGAACACTGAAGCTTTCTTT. Amino acid sequence: CASSPSGTGVNTEAFF.

This clonotype turned up a few times. The rearrangement links TRBV14 to TRBJ2-7; D assignment may be TRBD1 or TRBD2 (5 bases each). The CDR3 covers 14 residues. The V end was cut by 3 bases, the J end by 3 bases, with 12 bases between. Germline values: CDR1 SGHDN, CDR2 FVKESK. CDR3 sequence: CASSQGRILYEQYF. In nucleotides, the CDR3 is TGTGCCAGCAGCCAGGGACGGATCCTCTACGAGCAGTACTTC. Supplemented by reference TRBV14 and TRBJ2-7, the full variable domain reads EAGVTQFPSHSVIEKGQTVTLRCDPISGHDNLYWYRRVMGKEIKFLLHFVKESKQDESGMPNNRFLAERTGGTYSTLKVQPAELEDSGVYFCASSQGRILYEQYFGPGTRLTVT.

The rearrangement links TRBV7-9 to TRBJ2-7; TRBD2 matches 7 bases. CDR1 and CDR2 (germline): SEHNR, FQNEAQ (reference sequence). The CDR3 totals 15 residues. V gave up 0 bases and J gave up 2 bases; unmatched junction bases: 4. The CDR3: CASSLAVGLAYEQYF. CDR3 DNA sequence: TGTGCCAGCAGCTTAGCGGTAGGACTAGCCTACGAGCAGTACTTC.

V usage is TRBV7-9 and J usage is TRBJ1-4, with unresolved D. V was shortened by 5 bases and J by 12 bases, with 10 bases between the two germline ends. Germline V gene lookup returns CDR1 SEHNR and CDR2 FQNEAQ (reference sequence). This CDR3 is 11 amino acids long. The CDR3 spells CASSPHEELFF. CDR3 in DNA: TGTGCCAGCAGCCCCCACGAGGAACTGTTTTTT.

This chain joins TRBV12-3 or TRBV12-4 and TRBJ2-5, with no clear D. The CDR3 has 14 amino acids. V was pared by 7 bases and J by 7 bases, with 19 bases between. CDR3 nucleotides: TGTGCCAGCACCAATATCCCGCTCTACGGGACCCAGTACTTC. Its protein product is CASTNIPLYGTQYF.

This clonotype was seen a few times. The chain has TRBV7-2 and TRBJ2-7; D is unresolved. Looked up from germline, CDR1 is SGHTA and CDR2 is FQGNSA. This CDR3 comprises 11 residues. V was cut by 2 bases and J by 7 bases, with 6 bases left in between. CDR3 DNA sequence: TGTGCCAGCAGCTTATCCCTAGAGCAGTACTTC. It specifies CASSLSLEQYF.